The present T cell receptor (beta chain) was sequenced within a study of blood T cell repertoires in COVID-19. Study-wide context: Samples representing acute and convalescent COVID-19 were sourced from the United States, Italy and Spain.

There are 14 residues in the CDR3. Trimming removed 3 bases from V and 4 bases from J, with 10 bases in between. Germline lookup yields CDR1 ENHRY and CDR2 SYGVKD. The sample holds one count of this clone. Per the study methods: Estimation of nucleated cell counts was performed using reference gene primer amplification. Only in-frame clones appear in the TCRdb table, and some are missing; sequencing was by immunoSEQ multiplex PCR. V and J calls and clone size are copied from that table; D and trimming were computed from the DNA. The sample shows 250,000 to 350,000 clones, around 90% of them seen only once.

Specimen: PBMCs or T cells enriched from blood (not recorded which). V is TRBV10-3 and J is TRBJ1-3; D call uncertain. The sequence was obtained from a woman aged 18-29 years with acute COVID-19. CDR3 nucleotides: TGTGCCATCAGTGAAGGAGACTTAGGAAACACCATATATTTT. Protein sequence: CAISEGDLGNTIYF.